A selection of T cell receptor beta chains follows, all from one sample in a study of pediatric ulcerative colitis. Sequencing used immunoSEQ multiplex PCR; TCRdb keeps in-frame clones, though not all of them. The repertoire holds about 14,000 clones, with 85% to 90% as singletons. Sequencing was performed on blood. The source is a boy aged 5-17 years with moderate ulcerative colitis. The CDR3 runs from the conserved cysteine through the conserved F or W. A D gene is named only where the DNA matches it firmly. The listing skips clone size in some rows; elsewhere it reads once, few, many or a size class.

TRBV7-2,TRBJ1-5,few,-,TGTGCCAGCAGCCGAGATCCGGGTCACAATCAGCCCCAGCATTTT,CASSRDPGHNQPQHF
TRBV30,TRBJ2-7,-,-,TGTGCCTGGAGTGTACAGGGATCGGGCTACGAGCAGTACTTC,CAWSVQGSGYEQYF
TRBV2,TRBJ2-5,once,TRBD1,TGTGCCAGCAGTGGACAGGGTGAAGGGGAGACCCAGTACTTC,CASSGQGEGETQYF
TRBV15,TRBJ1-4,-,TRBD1,TGTGCCACCACCTCGGTCGGACAGGACAATGAAAAACTGTTTTTT,CATTSVGQDNEKLFF
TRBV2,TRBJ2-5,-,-,TGTGCCAGCAGTGAAGGTCTAGCCTGGACCCAGTACTTC,CASSEGLAWTQYF
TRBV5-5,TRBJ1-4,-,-,TGTGCCAGCAGCTTGGACCCAGGGAGTGATGAAAAACTGTTTTTT,CASSLDPGSDEKLFF
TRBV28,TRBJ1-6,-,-,TGTGCCAGCAGTTTCAACGAGTATAATTCACCCCTCCACTTT,CASSFNEYNSPLHF
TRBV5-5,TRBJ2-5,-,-,TGTGCCAGCAGCTTGGCTGGCGACCTCCAGAAGACCCAGTACTTC,CASSLAGDLQKTQYF
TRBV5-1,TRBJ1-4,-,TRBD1,TGCGCCAGCAGCCGGGACAGTCCTTATGCAACTAATGAAAAACTGTTTTTT,CASSRDSPYATNEKLFF
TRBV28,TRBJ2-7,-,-,TGTGCCAGCACTCAGAGTTACGAGCAGTACTTC,CASTQSYEQYF
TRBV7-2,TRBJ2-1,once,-,TGTGCCAGCAGCGCGGACTGGAATGAGCAGTTCTTC,CASSADWNEQFF
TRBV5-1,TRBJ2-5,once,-,TGCGCCAGCAGCTTCGTACTGGACGGAGGAAGAAAAGAGACCCAGTACTTC,CASSFVLDGGRKETQYF
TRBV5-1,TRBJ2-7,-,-,TGCGCCAGCGCCGTCGGGACAAATAACGAGCAGTACTTC,CASAVGTNNEQYF
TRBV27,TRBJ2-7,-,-,TGTGCCAGCAGTTTTGGCTCCTACGAGCAGTACTTC,CASSFGSYEQYF
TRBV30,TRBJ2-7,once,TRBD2,TGTGCCTGGAAATCCCAGAAATACGAGACTAGCGGGAGGGGCGGTTTCCCCTACGAGCAGTACTTC,CAWKSQKYETSGRGGFPYEQYF
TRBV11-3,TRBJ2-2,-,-,TGTGCCAGCAGCTTAGAGGCTGAGGAGGAGCTGTTTTTT,CASSLEAEEELFF
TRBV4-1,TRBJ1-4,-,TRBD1,TGCGCCAGCAGCCAAGGGGGACAGTCAGGCACTAATGAAAAACTGTTTTTT,CASSQGGQSGTNEKLFF
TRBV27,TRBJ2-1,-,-,TGTGCCAGCAGTTTCTACAATGAGCAGTTCTTC,CASSFYNEQFF
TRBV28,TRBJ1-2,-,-,TGTGCCAGCAGTTTAATAACAGGGATTTTGGACTATGGCTACACCTTC,CASSLITGILDYGYTF
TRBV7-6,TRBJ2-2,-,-,TGTGCCAGCAGACCAAACACCGGGGAGCTGTTTTTT,CASRPNTGELFF
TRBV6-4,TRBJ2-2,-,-,TGTGCCAGCAGTACTTCCGGGGGTCCCACCGGGGAGCTGTTTTTT,CASSTSGGPTGELFF
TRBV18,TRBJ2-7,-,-,TGTGCCAGCTCACCGGGGGAGGAGCAGTACTTC,CASSPGEEQYF
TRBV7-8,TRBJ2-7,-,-,TGTGCCAGCAGCTCCACCCCACCGGGAGAGCTGCACGAGCAGTACTTC,CASSSTPPGELHEQYF
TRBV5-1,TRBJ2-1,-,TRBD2,TGCGCCAGCAGCGAACTAGCGGGAGGTTACAATGAGCAGTTCTTC,CASSELAGGYNEQFF
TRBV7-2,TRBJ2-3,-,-,TGTGCCAGCAGCTTAGATAGGGATACGCAGTATTTT,CASSLDRDTQYF
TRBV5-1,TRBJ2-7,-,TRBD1,TGCGCCAGCAGCGTGGACAGGGTCCCCTTCGAGCAGTACTTC,CASSVDRVPFEQYF
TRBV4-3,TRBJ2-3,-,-,TGCGCCAGCAGCCAAGAAACAGGGATGAGCACAGATACGCAGTATTTT,CASSQETGMSTDTQYF
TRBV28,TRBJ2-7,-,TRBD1,TGTGCCAGCAGCCCGGGACAGTCCTACGAGCAGTACTTC,CASSPGQSYEQYF
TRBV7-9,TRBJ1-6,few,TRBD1,TGTGCCAGCAGCAGTGGGGACAGGGGATCATCACCCCTCCACTTT,CASSSGDRGSSPLHF
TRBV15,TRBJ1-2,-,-,TGTGCCACCAGCAGAGTTGGCTATGGCTACACCTTC,CATSRVGYGYTF
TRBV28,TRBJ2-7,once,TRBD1,TGTGCCAGCAGTAGGACAGGACCTCACTACGAGCAGTACTTC,CASSRTGPHYEQYF
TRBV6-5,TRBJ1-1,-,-,TGTGCCAGCAGGAAGGGATTCTTCACTGAAGCTTTCTTT,CASRKGFFTEAFF
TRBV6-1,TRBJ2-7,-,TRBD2,TGTGCCAGCAGTGATGGACTAGCGAGACCATCCTACGAGCAGTACTTC,CASSDGLARPSYEQYF
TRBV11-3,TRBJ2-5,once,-,TGTGCCAGCATGTCAGCAACCCAAGAGACCCAGTACTTC,CASMSATQETQYF
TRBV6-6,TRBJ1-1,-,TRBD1,TGTGCCAGCACCCGACAGGGAGATAAAAAAGCTTTCTTT,CASTRQGDKKAFF
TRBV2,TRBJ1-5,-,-,TGTGCCAGCAGTGAGGAGACAGATGATAGCAATCAGCCCCAGCATTTT,CASSEETDDSNQPQHF
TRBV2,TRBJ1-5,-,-,TGTGCCAGCAGTGATAAAGTCAGGACCGAGCCCCAGCATTTT,CASSDKVRTEPQHF
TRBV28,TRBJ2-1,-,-,TGTGCCAGCAGTGACTATGAGCAGTTCTTC,CASSDYEQFF
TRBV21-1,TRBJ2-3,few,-,TGTGCCAGCAGCAAGGGGGGGACAAGGAGGGGAGATACGCAGTATTTT,CASSKGGTRRGDTQYF
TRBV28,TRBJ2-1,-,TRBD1,TGTGCCAGCAGTTCTCCCCCGGGGACAGGGGGCGGAGGCTCCTACAATGAGCAGTTCTTC,CASSSPPGTGGGGSYNEQFF